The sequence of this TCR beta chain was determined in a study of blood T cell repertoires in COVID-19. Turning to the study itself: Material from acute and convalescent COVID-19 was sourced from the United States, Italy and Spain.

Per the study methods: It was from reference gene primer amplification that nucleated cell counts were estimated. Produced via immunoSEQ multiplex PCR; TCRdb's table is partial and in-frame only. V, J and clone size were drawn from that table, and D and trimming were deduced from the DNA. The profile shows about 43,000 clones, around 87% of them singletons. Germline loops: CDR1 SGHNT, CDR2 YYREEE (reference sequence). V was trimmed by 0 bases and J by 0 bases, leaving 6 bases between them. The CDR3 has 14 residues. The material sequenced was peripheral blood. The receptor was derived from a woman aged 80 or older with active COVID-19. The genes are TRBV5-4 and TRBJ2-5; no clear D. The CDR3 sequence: CASSLDQYQETQYF. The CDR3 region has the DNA TGTGCCAGCAGCTTGGACCAGTACCAAGAGACCCAGTACTTC.